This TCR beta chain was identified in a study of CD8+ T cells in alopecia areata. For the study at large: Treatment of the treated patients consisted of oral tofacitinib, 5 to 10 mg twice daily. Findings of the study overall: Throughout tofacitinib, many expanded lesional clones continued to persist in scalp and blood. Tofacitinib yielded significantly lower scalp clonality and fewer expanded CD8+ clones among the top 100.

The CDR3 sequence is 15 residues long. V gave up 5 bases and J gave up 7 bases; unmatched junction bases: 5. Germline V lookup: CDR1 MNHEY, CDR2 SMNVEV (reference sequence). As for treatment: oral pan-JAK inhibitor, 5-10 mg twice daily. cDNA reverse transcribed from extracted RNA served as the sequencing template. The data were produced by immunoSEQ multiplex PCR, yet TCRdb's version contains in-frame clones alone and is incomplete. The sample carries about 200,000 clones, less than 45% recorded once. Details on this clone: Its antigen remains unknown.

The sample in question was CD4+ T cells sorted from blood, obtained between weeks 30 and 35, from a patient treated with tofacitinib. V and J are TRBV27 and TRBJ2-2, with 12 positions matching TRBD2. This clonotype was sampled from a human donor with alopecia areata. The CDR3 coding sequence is TGTGCCAGCAGTCCTAGCGGGAGGGGGGACGGGGAGCTGTTTTTT. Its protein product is CASSPSGRGDGELFF.